A single sample gave rise to the 13 T cell receptor beta chains below, sequenced in a study of cytotoxic CD8 clonotypes in ibrutinib-treated CLL. Some clones are missing from TCRdb's copy, which holds only in-frame ones; the method was immunoSEQ multiplex PCR. The sample has about 58,000 clones, about three quarters seen once; the top ten hold around 43%. This specimen consisted of PBMCs, obtained after 12 months of ibrutinib treatment. The source is a human donor with chronic lymphocytic leukemia.

This clone has only a few counts. The J gene is TRBJ1-5, the V gene TRBV27, with D possibly matching TRBD1 (5 bases). Trimming removed 5 bases at V and 4 bases at J, with 24 bases between. Germline-derived CDR1 and CDR2 are MNHEY and SMNVEV (reference sequence). The CDR3 length is 18 residues. CDR3 protein: CASSIIAPQGGGNQPQHF. In DNA, the CDR3 is TGTGCCAGCAGTATTATCGCCCCCCAGGGCGGAGGGAATCAGCCCCAGCATTTT.

The chain carries TRBV9 and TRBJ1-1, with 9 nucleotides matching TRBD1. Germline V CDR1 and CDR2: SGDLS, YYNGEE. The V gene end was trimmed by 0 bases and the J gene end by 0 bases; junction bases not matched to a gene: 9. The CDR3 totals 18 residues. CDR3 nucleotide sequence: TGTGCCAGCAGCGTAGTCGGGACAGGGCCGATAATGAACACTGAAGCTTTCTTT. Its protein is CASSVVGTGPIMNTEAFF. Variable domain in full (rest from reference TRBV9 and TRBJ1-1): DSGVTQTPKHLITATGQRVTLRCSPRSGDLSVYWYQQSLDQGLQFLIQYYNGEERAKGNILERFSAQQFPDLHSELNLSSLELGDSALYFCASSVVGTGPIMNTEAFFGQGTRLTVV.

CDR3 sequence (DNA): TGTGCCAGCAGCCAAGGCCGCTCAGGGGATATGGACACTGAAGCTTTCTTT. Its translation: CASSQGRSGDMDTEAFF. The chain is built from TRBV4-2 and TRBJ1-1; D is possibly TRBD1 (6 bases). V was cut by 1 base and J by 3 bases, with 18 bases left in between. The CDR3 is 17 amino acids. The germline V gene encodes CDR1 LGHNA and CDR2 YNFKEQ.

The chain carries TRBV7-9 and TRBJ2-7, with D perhaps TRBD1 (5 bases). From germline, CDR1 is SEHNR and CDR2 FQNEAQ (reference sequence). The CDR3 is 12 residues long. Trimming cost V 5 bases and J 2 bases, with 7 bases left between them. The CDR3 sequence is CASSPGTYEQYF. For the CDR3, the DNA is TGTGCCAGCAGCCCAGGGACCTACGAGCAGTACTTC.

The chain employs TRBV7-9 and TRBJ2-2; D is perhaps TRBD2 (6 bases). Germline V lookup: CDR1 SEHNR, CDR2 FQNEAQ (reference sequence). There are 14 residues in the CDR3. Between the trimmed V and J ends, which lost 7 bases and 2 bases, there was a span of 11 bases. CDR3 nucleotides: TGTGCCAGCACCCGGGACTTAAACACCGGGGAGCTGTTTTTT. Protein sequence: CASTRDLNTGELFF.

The rearrangement uses TRBV29-1 and TRBJ1-4, with 8 bases fitting TRBD1. V was pared by 0 bases and J by 8 bases, with 5 bases of the junction left unmatched. The CDR3 has 14 residues. Per the germline V gene, CDR1 is SQVTM and CDR2 is ANQGSEA. The chain's CDR3 is CSVEEGDRPEKLFF. In DNA, the CDR3 is TGCAGCGTTGAAGAGGGGGACAGGCCAGAAAAACTGTTTTTT.

The V call is TRBV7-6, the J call TRBJ2-7; D is ambiguous. Looked up from germline, CDR1 is SGHVS and CDR2 is FNYEAQ. V lost 1 base and J 7 bases, leaving 11 bases between the germline ends. CDR3 length equals 13 residues. CDR3 sequence reads: CASSLGSLGEQYF. The CDR3 coding sequence is TGTGCCAGCAGCTTAGGGTCCCTAGGGGAGCAGTACTTC.

The V and J genes are TRBV10-3 and TRBJ2-1; 10 bases line up with TRBD2. V lost 2 bases, J lost 2 bases, and 0 bases stayed unmatched. This CDR3 is built from 15 residues. Germline V gene lookup returns CDR1 ENHRY and CDR2 SYGVKD. The CDR3 reads CAISESGRAYNEQFF. DNA for the CDR3: TGTGCCATCAGTGAGAGCGGGAGGGCCTACAATGAGCAGTTCTTC.

This clone has just a few counts. The chain has TRBV7-9 and TRBJ1-2; a weak D match, TRBD1 (6 bases). The germline CDR1 and CDR2 sequences are SEHNR and FQNEAQ (reference sequence). This CDR3 region has 15 residues. Trimming removed 5 bases from V and 0 bases from J, with 13 bases in between. The CDR3 reads CASSEFRGANYGYTF. For the CDR3, the DNA is TGTGCCAGCAGCGAATTCAGGGGAGCTAACTATGGCTACACCTTC.

The chain couples TRBV29-1 to TRBJ2-1, with 8 positions matching TRBD2. There are 14 residues in the CDR3. Germline CDR1 reads SQVTM; CDR2 reads ANQGSEA. With V trimmed by 4 bases and J by 6 bases, 8 bases remained unmatched. The CDR3 loop is CSVASGGLGNEQFF. CDR3 DNA sequence: TGCAGCGTTGCATCGGGAGGGCTTGGCAATGAGCAGTTCTTC.

The chain is built from TRBV19 and TRBJ1-5; D is possibly TRBD1 (5 bases). The ends were cut back, 6 bases at V and 9 bases at J, with 21 bases in the middle. This CDR3 has 15 residues. Germline values: CDR1 LNHDA, CDR2 SQIVND (reference sequence). CDR3 amino acids: CASRGQAQGTWPQHF. In DNA, the CDR3 is TGTGCCAGTAGAGGGCAGGCTCAGGGTACTTGGCCCCAGCATTTT.

Note on this clone: The same CDR3 also results from other DNA sequences found in this sample. The chain carries TRBV19 and TRBJ2-1, with D uncertain. Germline V gives CDR1 LNHDA, CDR2 SQIVND (reference sequence). The CDR3 has 11 residues. V lost 1 base, J lost 8 bases, and 3 bases lay in between. CDR3 sequence reads: CASSIGHEQFF. The CDR3 DNA sequence: TGTGCCAGTAGTATAGGGCATGAGCAGTTCTTC.

The chain uses TRBV28 and TRBJ2-3, with TRBD1 identical over 7 bases. There are 14 residues in the CDR3. From germline, CDR1 is MDHEN and CDR2 SYDVKM. Trimming took 9 bases from V and 0 from J; bases not matched to a gene: 6. The CDR3 DNA reads TGTGCCAGTCGACAGGGCCTTAGCACAGATACGCAGTATTTT. Translated: CASRQGLSTDTQYF.